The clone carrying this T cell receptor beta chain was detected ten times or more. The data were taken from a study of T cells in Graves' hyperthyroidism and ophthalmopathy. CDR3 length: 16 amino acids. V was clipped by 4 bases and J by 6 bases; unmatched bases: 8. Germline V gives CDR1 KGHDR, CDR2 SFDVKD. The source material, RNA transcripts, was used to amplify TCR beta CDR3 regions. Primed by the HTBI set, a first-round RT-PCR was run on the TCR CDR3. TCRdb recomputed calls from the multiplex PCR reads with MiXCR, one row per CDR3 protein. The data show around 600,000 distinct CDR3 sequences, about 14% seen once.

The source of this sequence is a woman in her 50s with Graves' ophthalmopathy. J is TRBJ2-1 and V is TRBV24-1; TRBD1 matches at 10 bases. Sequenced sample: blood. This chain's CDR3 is CATSDPRQGARNEQFF. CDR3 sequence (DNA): TGTGCCACCAGTGACCCGCGACAGGGGGCACGCAATGAGCAGTTCTTC.